This T cell receptor (beta chain) was recorded in a study of T cell responses to AZD1222 COVID-19 vaccine (dated by TCRdb to about 2021). Broadly, across the study: A total of 240 or so trial participants underwent TCR sequencing, of whom roughly 210 had received two doses of AZD1222 and about 25 had received two doses of the MenACWY control vaccine. Enrollment into the trials was organized by age into subgroups of 18-55, 56-69 and 70-plus years, and those subgroups contained roughly 150, 30 and 60 TCR-sequenced participants, respectively.

The time point tag for this specimen amounts to: about 28 days (+/-7) after the second vaccine dose. AZD1222 recipients whose second dose came at about 4 weeks and those whose second dose came at about 12 weeks were combined into one group, since spike-specific TCR depth and breadth did not differ between the two schedules. The vaccinee samples were drawn from two UK trials, COV001 and COV002, one of which was a single-blind randomized controlled phase 2/3 trial testing AZD1222 (ChAdOx1 nCoV-19) in healthy adults. For TCRbeta chain sequencing, PBMC samples from trial participants were taken at day 0 and at day 28 after the second dose. On this clone itself: Its specific antigen is unknown. Per-base qualities were not stored, and no clone one base away is much larger.

Study-level results and caveats: Conclusions about previously exposed vaccinees are limited, since just six or seven AZD1222 recipients were seropositive for SARS-CoV-2 at baseline. After two AZD1222 doses, both the breadth and the depth of spike-specific TCRs were significantly higher than at day 0 and than in MenACWY recipients. Most participants were white British and females outnumbered males, and the authors suggested that clonal diversity may have been underestimated. Epitopes outside the regions mutated in the B.1.351 and B.1.1.7 variants were reportedly recognized by nearly half of the unique spike-specific TCRs. Because no day 14 peak-response samples were available, the repertoires could be characterized only after the peak T cell response. In the small 56-69-year group, the increase in depth fell short of significance, most likely because of low power. CD4 TCRs associated with the vaccine covered the entire spike protein, and the dominant responses were in regions 160-218 and 743-854.

The CDR3 regions of human TCRbeta chains were subjected to immunosequencing. As for the original processing: Repertoire TCRs were matched against a reference library of SARS-CoV-2-specific TCRs generated with the MIRA antigen-specificity platform. Breadth meant the fraction of unique TCRs that were SARS-CoV-2-associated, whereas depth meant the fraction of total T cells that were SARS-CoV-2-associated. Each spike-specific TCR was assigned to its reactive spike region and to a CD4 or CD8 class using the MIRA data. Log10-transformed breadth and depth values were compared by one-way ANOVA with Sidak's multiple comparisons tests. The table comes from immuneACCESS by way of TCRdb, which keeps in-frame sequences with V and J called. Part of the clones is missing from these tables; in studies checked, under half for an unresolved V gene and the rest for unknown reasons. V, J and clone size are taken as reported in that table, and D and trimming were inferred from the DNA itself. For this sample the table gives about 120,000 clones, of which under 95% were detected only once. Clones ranked in the top ten supply 4% to 6% of the sample.

From the cysteine up to the phenylalanine, the CDR3 has a length of 17 residues. Kept here is only the CDR3 DNA, which spans 51 bases and is read in frame from base 1. This material consisted of peripheral blood, taken 28 days after the second AZD1222 dose. This receptor was identified in an adult who received the AZD1222 COVID-19 vaccine. The chain links TRBV7-5 with TRBJ2-1. TRBV7-5 is recorded as a pseudogene. The DNA sequence is given as TGTGTCAGAAGCTTAGGGGTCGAACCCGAATCCTACAATGAGCAGTTCTTC. This sequence encodes CVRSLGVEPESYNEQFF.